Reported below is one TCR beta chain. The antigen remains undetermined. The entry originates in a study of beta chain features in type 1 diabetes. Whole-study results and caveats: Among patients with Type 1 diabetes, TCRB CDR3s were moderately but significantly shorter in every one of the four CD4+ subsets. The study found fewer insertions and more deletions at VDJ junctions in type 1 diabetes patients. The naive, central memory and Treg TCRB repertoires of patients appeared to be more similar to one another than those of healthy donors.

Germline lookup yields CDR1 MNHEY and CDR2 SVGAGI. V dropped 5 bases and J dropped 2 bases, with 10 bases sitting between them. CDR3 length: 14 residues. As every portion of the isolated RNA was reverse transcribed, the sequencing read expressed TCRB transcripts. Data came from immunoSEQ multiplex PCR; TCRdb stores just in-frame clones and leaves some out. The data hold 300,000 to 350,000 clones, with approximately 14% observed a single time. Input material: central memory CD4+ T cells from blood. The chain has TRBV6-5 and TRBJ1-5; D is ambiguous. This receptor was taken from a man aged 25 to 40 in good health. As DNA, the CDR3 is TGTGCCAGCAGTGACAATGGGGGCAATCAGCCCCAGCATTTT. It specifies CASSDNGGNQPQHF.